These 14 T cell receptor beta chains came from one sample sequenced in a study of blood T cell repertoires in COVID-19. TCRdb's copy holds only in-frame clones and misses some; the assay was immunoSEQ multiplex PCR. The sample has roughly 230,000 clones, roughly 90% seen once; the top ten hold about 1.8%. Material for sequencing was peripheral blood. The receptors were gathered from a man between 65 and 79 years old with acute or convalescent COVID-19.

The V call is TRBV6-6, the J call TRBJ1-2; no reliable D call. This CDR3 is 14 amino acids long. Germline CDR1 is MNHNY and CDR2 is SVGAGI (reference sequence). With 0 bases removed from V and 8 bases from J, the gap between germline ends came to 13 bases. The CDR3 spells CASSYSSRGLGYTF. The CDR3 coding sequence is TGTGCCAGCAGTTACTCATCTCGCGGCCTCGGCTACACCTTC.

The J gene is TRBJ2-3, the V gene TRBV5-1; weak D call: TRBD1 (6 bases). Germline CDR1 is SGHRS and CDR2 is YFSETQ. V was trimmed by 4 bases and J by 7 bases, leaving 28 bases between them. This CDR3 has 18 amino acids. The DNA of the CDR3 is TGCGCCAGCAGCGGGGGCCTTTCCCTCGGATCTGAGGGTAATACGCAGTATTTT. Its protein is CASSGGLSLGSEGNTQYF.

The rearrangement uses TRBV5-1 and TRBJ2-1; 7 nucleotides line up with TRBD1. The CDR3 is made up of 15 amino acids. Germline CDR1 reads SGHRS; CDR2 reads YFSETQ. J lost 0 bases, V lost 4 bases, and 4 bases had no gene match. The CDR3 bases are TGCGCCAGCAGCGGGGGACAGCGCTCCTACAATGAGCAGTTCTTC. Its protein is CASSGGQRSYNEQFF.

This chain joins TRBV6-5 and TRBJ2-1; 9 bases are a match to TRBD1. V lost 6 bases to trimming and J lost 1 base; unmatched junction nucleotides: 4. This CDR3 has 15 amino acids. Germline assignment: CDR1 MNHEY and CDR2 SVGAGI. The CDR3: CASRPGQGSYNEQFF. The CDR3 DNA reads as TGTGCCAGCAGACCAGGACAGGGGTCCTACAATGAGCAGTTCTTC.

V and J are TRBV7-2 and TRBJ2-5, with 7 bases that match TRBD1. CDR1 is SGHTA, CDR2 FQGNSA, per germline. The CDR3 extends over 15 amino acids. Germline trimming cut 5 bases from V and 5 bases from J; bases unmatched to any gene: 11. CDR3 sequence reads: CASSPRQGSTETQYF. CDR3 coding DNA: TGTGCCAGCAGCCCCCGACAGGGCTCTACGGAGACCCAGTACTTC.

The rearrangement links TRBV9 to TRBJ1-2, with 10 bases lining up with TRBD1. The V gene end was trimmed by 0 bases and the J gene end by 6 bases; junction bases not matched to a gene: 11. The germline V gene has CDR1 SGDLS and CDR2 YYNGEE. This CDR3 comprises 17 residues. CDR3 bases: TGTGCCAGCAGCGTAGCCCCGTGGACAGGGGGTTCGGATGGCTACACCTTC. This encodes CASSVAPWTGGSDGYTF. The whole variable domain, filled in from reference TRBV9 and TRBJ1-2, reads DSGVTQTPKHLITATGQRVTLRCSPRSGDLSVYWYQQSLDQGLQFLIQYYNGEERAKGNILERFSAQQFPDLHSELNLSSLELGDSALYFCASSVAPWTGGSDGYTFGSGTRLTVV.

The J gene is TRBJ2-1, the V gene TRBV2; 9 bases map to TRBD1. This CDR3 is 14 amino acids long. Trimming took 6 bases from V and 7 from J; bases not matched to a gene: 7. Germline V gene data show CDR1 as SNHLY and CDR2 as FYNNEI. The CDR3 region has the DNA TGTGCCAGCAGAAGGGACAGGGCGGGAAATGAGCAGTTCTTC. This codes for CASRRDRAGNEQFF.

The chain combines TRBV27 with TRBJ2-7; 8 bases are a match to TRBD1. The ends lost 0 bases at V and 3 bases at J; junction bases unmatched: 4. The CDR3 extends over 15 amino acids. Germline lookup yields CDR1 MNHEY and CDR2 SMNVEV (reference sequence). The CDR3 nucleotides read TGTGCCAGCAGTTTATCTCGGGACAGGAACTACGAGCAGTACTTC. Translation gives CASSLSRDRNYEQYF.

The genes are TRBV3-1 (or the pseudogene TRBV3-2) and TRBJ1-1; D remains ambiguous. Germline lookup yields CDR1 LGHDT and CDR2 YNNKEL (reference sequence). The CDR3 is 15 residues long. Trimming took 6 bases from V and 0 from J, leaving 14 bases between them. CDR3 coding DNA: TGTGCCAGCAGTCTACAAGGGAGGTTGAACACTGAAGCTTTCTTT. This encodes CASSLQGRLNTEAFF.

This sequence joins TRBV5-1 and TRBJ2-7, with D possibly being TRBD2 (6 bases). The CDR3 length is 15 residues. CDR1 and CDR2 (germline): SGHRS, YFSETQ. Trimming took off 5 bases at V and 3 bases at J, with 18 bases between the two ends. CDR3 sequence reads: CASSPVTGGFYEQYF. DNA of the CDR3: TGCGCCAGCAGTCCCGTCACTGGGGGGTTCTACGAGCAGTACTTC.

The V call is TRBV20-1, the J call TRBJ2-7; 12 bases are a match to TRBD2. This CDR3 contains 16 residues. CDR1 and CDR2 (germline): DFQATT, SNEGSKA (reference sequence). The junction had 13 bases not matched to a gene; V was cut back by 3 bases and J by 7 bases. The CDR3 bases are TGCAGTGCTAGTGGCCCAGGGACTAGCGGGCTAAGGGAGCAGTACTTC. Its translation: CSASGPGTSGLREQYF.

V gene TRBV7-3 combines with J gene TRBJ1-3; unclear D gene. V was shortened by 1 base and J by 0 bases, with 7 bases between the two germline ends. The CDR3 has 15 amino acids. Germline CDR1 SGHTA, CDR2 FQGTGA. CDR3 coding DNA: TGTGCCAGCAGCTTAAGTAGCTCCTCTGGAAACACCATATATTTT. The encoded protein is CASSLSSSSGNTIYF.

This chain's CDR3 is CASSIRQGATPVAYGYTF. In nucleotides, the CDR3 is TGTGCCAGTAGTATTCGACAGGGGGCGACCCCAGTGGCCTATGGCTACACCTTC. The chain uses TRBV19 and TRBJ1-2, with 10 bases identical to TRBD1. The V gene's germline CDR1 is LNHDA and CDR2 SQIVND (reference sequence). Trimming took 3 bases from V and 4 from J; bases not matched to a gene: 14. The CDR3 sequence is 18 residues long.

This clone has a handful of counts. The chain couples TRBV4-2 to TRBJ1-2; maybe TRBD1 (6 bases). V was cut by 5 bases and J by 3 bases, with 10 bases left in between. CDR1 LGHNA and CDR2 YNFKEQ come from the germline V gene. The CDR3 extends over 13 amino acids. The CDR3 bases are TGTGCCAGCAGCGCTACAGGGTACTATGGCTACACCTTC. This encodes CASSATGYYGYTF.